This T cell receptor (beta chain) was sequenced for a study of cytomegalovirus exposure and HLA in healthy donors. Study conclusions and caveats: Researchers left out some V segments, among them TRBV6-2 and TRBV6-3, as indistinguishable. Several of the most significant clusters were apparently associated with common viral pathogens in a later analysis. Analysis was performed later, and it showed HLA-associated TCR beta chains to be more clonally expanded than equally common others.

The primer mix had 60 Vbeta and 13 Jbeta primers. Profiled with immunoSEQ multiplex PCR; TCRdb holds only in-frame clones, not every one. The sample contains 100,000 to 150,000 clones, 65% to 80% of which appear only once. The V and J ends lost 0 bases and 3 bases, in that order; junction bases with no gene match: 3. This CDR3 is 15 amino acids long. Germline-derived CDR1 and CDR2 are SGHAT and FQNNGV. As concerns this clone: Its specificity is not known.

This sequence originates from a woman in her 40s in good health and CMV-seropositive. Material for sequencing was PBMCs. This sequence joins TRBV11-2 and TRBJ2-7; 9 bases line up with TRBD1. CDR3 sequence reads: CASSLEWGQGYEQYF. The CDR3 region has the DNA TGTGCCAGCAGCTTAGAATGGGGACAGGGCTACGAGCAGTACTTC.